This T cell receptor (beta chain) was documented in a study of blood T cell repertoires in COVID-19. About the study: Whether acute or convalescent, the COVID-19 samples came from the United States, Italy and Spain. T cells, B-cell-depleted T cells, or PBMCs provided the cDNA or gDNA that served as material.

Profiled with immunoSEQ multiplex PCR; TCRdb holds only in-frame clones, not every one. The table records 100,000 to 140,000 clones, around 83% of them present only once. V lost 3 bases and J lost 6, with 13 bases in between. The CDR3 runs 14 residues. CDR1 is SGHVS and CDR2 is FQNEAQ in the germline V gene. The sequencing input was peripheral blood. The chain is built from TRBV7-8 and TRBJ2-3; possibly TRBD2 for D (6 bases). The sequence derives from an older man with acute or convalescent COVID-19. The CDR3 loop is CASSLGLLMDTQYF. CDR3 nucleotides: TGTGCCAGCAGCTTGGGACTTCTCATGGATACGCAGTATTTT.